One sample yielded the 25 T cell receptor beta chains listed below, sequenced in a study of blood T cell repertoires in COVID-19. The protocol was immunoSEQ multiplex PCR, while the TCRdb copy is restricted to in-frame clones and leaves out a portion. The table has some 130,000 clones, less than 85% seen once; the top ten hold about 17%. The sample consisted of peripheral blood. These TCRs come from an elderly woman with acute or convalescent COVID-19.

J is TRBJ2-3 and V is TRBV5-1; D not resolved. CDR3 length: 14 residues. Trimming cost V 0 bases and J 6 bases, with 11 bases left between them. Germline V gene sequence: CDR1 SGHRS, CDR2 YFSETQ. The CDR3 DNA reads TGCGCCAGCAGCTTGGAGACAAACGAGGATACGCAGTATTTT. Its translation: CASSLETNEDTQYF.

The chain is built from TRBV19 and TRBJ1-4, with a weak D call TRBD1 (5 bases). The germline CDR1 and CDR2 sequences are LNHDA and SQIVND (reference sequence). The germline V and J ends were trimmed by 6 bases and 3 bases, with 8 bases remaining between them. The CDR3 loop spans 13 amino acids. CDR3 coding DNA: TGTGCCAGTAGCTCGGGGGCTAATGAAAAACTGTTTTTT. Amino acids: CASSSGANEKLFF.

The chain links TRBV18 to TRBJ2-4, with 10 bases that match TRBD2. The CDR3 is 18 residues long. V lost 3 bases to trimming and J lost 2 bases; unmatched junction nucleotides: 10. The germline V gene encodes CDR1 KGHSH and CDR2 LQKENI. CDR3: CASSPGVSGGAPKNIQYF. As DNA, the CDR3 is TGTGCCAGCTCACCGGGAGTGAGCGGGGGGGCGCCCAAAAACATTCAGTACTTC.

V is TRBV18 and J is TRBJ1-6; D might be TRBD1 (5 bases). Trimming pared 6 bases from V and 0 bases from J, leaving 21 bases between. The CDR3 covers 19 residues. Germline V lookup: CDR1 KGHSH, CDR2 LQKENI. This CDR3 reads CASSLMGQATSSYNSPLHF. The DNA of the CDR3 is TGTGCCAGCTCGTTAATGGGGCAAGCTACAAGCTCCTATAATTCACCCCTCCACTTT.

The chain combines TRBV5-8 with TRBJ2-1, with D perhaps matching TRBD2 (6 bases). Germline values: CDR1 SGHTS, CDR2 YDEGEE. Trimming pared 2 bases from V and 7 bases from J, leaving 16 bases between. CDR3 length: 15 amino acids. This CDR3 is CASSFRRTGGNEQFF. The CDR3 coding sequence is TGTGCCAGCAGCTTTCGCAGGACTGGAGGGAATGAGCAGTTCTTC.

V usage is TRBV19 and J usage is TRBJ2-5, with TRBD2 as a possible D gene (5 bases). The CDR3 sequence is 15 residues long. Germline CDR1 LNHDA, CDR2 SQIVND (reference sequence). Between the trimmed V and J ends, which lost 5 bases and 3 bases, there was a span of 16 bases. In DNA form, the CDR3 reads TGTGCCAGTAGTCCCCCACTAGTCGGGGAAGAGACCCAGTACTTC. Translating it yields CASSPPLVGEETQYF. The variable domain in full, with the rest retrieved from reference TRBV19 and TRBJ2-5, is DGGITQSPKYLFRKEGQNVTLSCEQNLNHDAMYWYRQDPGQGLRLIYYSQIVNDFQKGDIAEGYSVSREKKESFPLTVTSAQKNPTAFYLCASSPPLVGEETQYFGPGTRLLVL.

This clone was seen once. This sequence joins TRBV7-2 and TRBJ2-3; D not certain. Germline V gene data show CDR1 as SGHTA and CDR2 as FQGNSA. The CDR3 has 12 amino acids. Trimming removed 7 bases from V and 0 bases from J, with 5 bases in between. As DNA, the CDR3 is TGTGCCAGCACCCGTAGCACAGATACGCAGTATTTT. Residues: CASTRSTDTQYF. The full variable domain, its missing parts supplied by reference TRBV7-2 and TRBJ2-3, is GAGVSQSPSNKVTEKGKDVELRCDPISGHTALYWYRQSLGQGLEFLIYFQGNSAPDKSGLPSDRFSAERTGGSVSTLTIQRTQQEDSAVYLCASTRSTDTQYFGPGTRLTVL.

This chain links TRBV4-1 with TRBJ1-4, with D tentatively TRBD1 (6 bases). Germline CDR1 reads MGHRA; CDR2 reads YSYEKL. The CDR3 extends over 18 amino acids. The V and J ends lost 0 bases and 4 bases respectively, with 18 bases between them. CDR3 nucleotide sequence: TGCGCCAGCAGCCAAGATCTCGCCCCGGGACAATTTAATGAAAAACTGTTTTTT. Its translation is CASSQDLAPGQFNEKLFF.

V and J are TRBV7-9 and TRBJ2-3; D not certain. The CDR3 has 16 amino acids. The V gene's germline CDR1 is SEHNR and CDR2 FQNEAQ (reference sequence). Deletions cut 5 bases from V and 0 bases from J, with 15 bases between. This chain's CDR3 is CASSPWLRPSTDTQYF. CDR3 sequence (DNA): TGTGCCAGCAGCCCATGGCTTCGCCCTAGCACAGATACGCAGTATTTT. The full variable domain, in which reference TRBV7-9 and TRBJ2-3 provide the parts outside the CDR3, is DTGVSQNPRHKITKRGQNVTFRCDPISEHNRLYWYRQTLGQGPEFLTYFQNEAQLEKSRLLSDRFSAERPKGSFSTLEIQRTEQGDSAMYLCASSPWLRPSTDTQYFGPGTRLTVL.

The CDR3 sequence is CASSQGRTQVAEQFF. The CDR3 DNA reads as TGCGCCAGCAGCCAAGGACGCACGCAGGTCGCTGAGCAGTTCTTC. The rearrangement uses TRBV4-1 and TRBJ2-1, with D unclear. Trimming left V 1 base short and J 9 bases short, with 16 bases between. This CDR3 is 15 amino acids long. In germline, CDR1 is MGHRA, CDR2 YSYEKL.

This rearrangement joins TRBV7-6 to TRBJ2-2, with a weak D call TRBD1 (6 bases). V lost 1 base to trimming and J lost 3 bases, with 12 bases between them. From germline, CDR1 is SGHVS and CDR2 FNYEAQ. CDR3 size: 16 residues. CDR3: CASSLVAGQYTGELFF. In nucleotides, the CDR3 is TGTGCCAGCAGCTTAGTAGCCGGACAGTACACCGGGGAGCTGTTTTTT.

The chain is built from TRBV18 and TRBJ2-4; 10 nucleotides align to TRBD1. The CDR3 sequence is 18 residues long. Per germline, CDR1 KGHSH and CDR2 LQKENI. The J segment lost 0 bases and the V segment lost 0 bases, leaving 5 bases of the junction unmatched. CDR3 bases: TGTGCCAGCTCACCACCCGGGACAGGGGCCCTAGCCAAAAACATTCAGTACTTC. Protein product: CASSPPGTGALAKNIQYF.

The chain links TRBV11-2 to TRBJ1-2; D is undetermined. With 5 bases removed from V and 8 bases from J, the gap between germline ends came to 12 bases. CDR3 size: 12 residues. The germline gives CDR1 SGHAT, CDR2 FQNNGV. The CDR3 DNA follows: TGTGCCAGCAGCAGCGGTTTGGGGGGCTACACCTTC. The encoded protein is CASSSGLGGYTF.

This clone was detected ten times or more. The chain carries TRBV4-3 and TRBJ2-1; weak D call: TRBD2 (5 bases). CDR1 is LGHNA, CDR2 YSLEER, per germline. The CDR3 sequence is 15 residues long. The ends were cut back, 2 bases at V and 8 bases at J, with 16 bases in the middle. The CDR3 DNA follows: TGCGCCAGCAGCCAAAAAAAGGGAGAAGGCGATGAGCAGTTCTTC. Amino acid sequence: CASSQKKGEGDEQFF.

The CDR3: CASSFTGTGNEKLFF. The DNA for the CDR3 is TGCGCCAGCAGCTTCACCGGGACAGGGAATGAAAAACTGTTTTTT. The chain has TRBV5-1 and TRBJ1-4, with 9 nucleotides matching TRBD1. Germline CDR1 and CDR2: SGHRS and YFSETQ. The CDR3 sequence is 15 residues long. V gave up 2 bases and J gave up 5 bases; unmatched junction bases: 4.

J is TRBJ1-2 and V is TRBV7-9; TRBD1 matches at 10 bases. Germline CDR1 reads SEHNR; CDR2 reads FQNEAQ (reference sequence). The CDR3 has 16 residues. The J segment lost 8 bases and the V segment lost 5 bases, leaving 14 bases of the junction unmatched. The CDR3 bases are TGTGCCAGCAGCGACCAAAGGGACAGGGGCGGACGAGGCTACACCTTC. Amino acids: CASSDQRDRGGRGYTF. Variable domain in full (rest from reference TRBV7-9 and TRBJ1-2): DTGVSQNPRHKITKRGQNVTFRCDPISEHNRLYWYRQTLGQGPEFLTYFQNEAQLEKSRLLSDRFSAERPKGSFSTLEIQRTEQGDSAMYLCASSDQRDRGGRGYTFGSGTRLTVV.

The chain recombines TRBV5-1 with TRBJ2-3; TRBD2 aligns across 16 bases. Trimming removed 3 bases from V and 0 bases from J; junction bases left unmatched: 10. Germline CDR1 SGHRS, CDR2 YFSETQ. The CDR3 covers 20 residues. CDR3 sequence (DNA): TGCGCCAGCAGCTCGGGACTAGCGGGAGGGCCCTCCTCTAGCACAGATACGCAGTATTTT. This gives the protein CASSSGLAGGPSSSTDTQYF.

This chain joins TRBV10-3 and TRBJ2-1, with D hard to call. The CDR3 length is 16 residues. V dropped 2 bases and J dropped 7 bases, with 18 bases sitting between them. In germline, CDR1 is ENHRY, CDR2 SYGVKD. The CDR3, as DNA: TGTGCCATCAGTGAGGCCGACCTCGGGTCACGTAATGAGCAGTTCTTC. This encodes CAISEADLGSRNEQFF.

CDR3 bases: TGTGCCACCAGTGATTGGACTAGCGGCACAGATACGCAGTATTTT. Its translation: CATSDWTSGTDTQYF. The V and J genes are TRBV24-1 and TRBJ2-3, with 9 bases fitting TRBD2. Germline V lookup: CDR1 KGHDR, CDR2 SFDVKD. The length of the CDR3 is 15 residues. V shed 2 bases, J shed 1 base, and the junction held 0 bases outside the gene matches.

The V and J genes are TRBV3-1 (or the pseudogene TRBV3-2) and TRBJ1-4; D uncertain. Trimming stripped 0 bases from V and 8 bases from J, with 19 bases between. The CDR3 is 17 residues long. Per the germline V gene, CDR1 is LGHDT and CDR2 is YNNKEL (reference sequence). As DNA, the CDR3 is TGTGCCAGCAGCCAAGATAGAGGTAGAGTGACGAGGGAAAAACTGTTTTTT. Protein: CASSQDRGRVTREKLFF.

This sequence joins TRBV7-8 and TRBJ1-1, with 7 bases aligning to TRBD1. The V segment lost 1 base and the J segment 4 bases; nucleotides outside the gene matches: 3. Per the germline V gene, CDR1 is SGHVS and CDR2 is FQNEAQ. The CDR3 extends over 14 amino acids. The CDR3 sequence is CASSLVRTGTEAFF. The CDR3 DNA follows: TGTGCCAGCAGCTTAGTTAGGACAGGCACTGAAGCTTTCTTT.

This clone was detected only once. Here the CDR3 DNA reads TGTGCCAGTAGTATCCGCGGGTGGAACTACAATGAGCAGTTCTTC. This translates into CASSIRGWNYNEQFF. J is TRBJ2-1 and V is TRBV19; D possibly corresponds to TRBD2 (5 bases). The CDR3 is 15 amino acids. The V gene lost 3 bases and the J gene lost 3 bases, with 12 bases spanning the gap. CDR1 is LNHDA, CDR2 SQIVND, per germline (reference sequence). The full variable domain, with the rest looked up from reference TRBV19 and TRBJ2-1, is DGGITQSPKYLFRKEGQNVTLSCEQNLNHDAMYWYRQDPGQGLRLIYYSQIVNDFQKGDIAEGYSVSREKKESFPLTVTSAQKNPTAFYLCASSIRGWNYNEQFFGPGTRLTVL.

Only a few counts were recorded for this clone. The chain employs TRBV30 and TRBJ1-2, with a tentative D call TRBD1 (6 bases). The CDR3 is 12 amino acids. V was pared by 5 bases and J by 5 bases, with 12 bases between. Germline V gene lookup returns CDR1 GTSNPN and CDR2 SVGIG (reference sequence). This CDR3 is CAWGDTYYGYTF. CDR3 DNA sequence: TGTGCCTGGGGGGACACCTATTATGGCTACACCTTC.

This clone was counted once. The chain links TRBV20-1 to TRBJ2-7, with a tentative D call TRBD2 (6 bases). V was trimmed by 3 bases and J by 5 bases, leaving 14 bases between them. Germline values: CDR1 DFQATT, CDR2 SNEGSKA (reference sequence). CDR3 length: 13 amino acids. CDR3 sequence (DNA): TGCAGTGCTAGTTTGGGGGGAATCGACGAGCAGTACTTC. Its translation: CSASLGGIDEQYF.

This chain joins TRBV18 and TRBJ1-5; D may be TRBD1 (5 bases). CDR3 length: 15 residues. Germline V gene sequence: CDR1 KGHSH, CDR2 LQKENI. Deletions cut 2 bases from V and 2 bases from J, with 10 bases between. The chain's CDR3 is CASSPMGLRNQPQHF. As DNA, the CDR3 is TGTGCCAGCTCACCAATGGGGCTCCGCAATCAGCCCCAGCATTTT.